This T cell receptor (beta chain) is from a study of Graves' ophthalmopathy and Graves' hyperthyroidism. V lost 1 base to trimming and J lost 9 bases, with 13 bases between them. Per germline, CDR1 LNHDA and CDR2 SQIVND (reference sequence). CDR3 length: 14 residues. Ophthalmopathy donors were characterized by moderate-to-severe activity, CAS of at least 3, NOSPECS of at least 4, and duration under 3 months. Other autoimmune diseases, uncontrolled infections, pregnancy or lactation excluded patients from enrollment. CDR3 regions of TCR beta were amplified from RNA transcripts. First-round RT-PCR employed HTBI primers, with a second-round multiplex PCR after it. TCRdb independently ran MiXCR on the multiplex PCR reads; one entry per CDR3 protein. Here the sample spans approximately 640,000 distinct CDR3 sequences, roughly 39% being singletons.

The sample consisted of peripheral blood. The V and J genes are TRBV19 and TRBJ2-1; no firm D call. The sequence was collected from an adult man with Graves' ophthalmopathy. CDR3 loop: CASSIVTQASEQFF. In DNA form, the CDR3 reads TGTGCCAGTAGTATAGTTACTCAGGCGAGTGAGCAGTTCTTC.